A selection of T cell receptor beta chains follows, all from one sample in a study of CD8 T cells in ankylosing spondylitis. TCRdb independently ran MiXCR on the 5' RACE reads; one entry per CDR3 protein. The sample has about 440,000 distinct CDR3 sequences, over 15% seen once; the top ten hold approximately 1%. The specimen was blood, either unsorted or a sorted T cell fraction (not recorded which). The receptor source for this set is a male donor with ankylosing spondylitis. Both conserved end residues are part of each CDR3. A D gene is named only where the DNA matches it firmly. The size field is filled for only some rows; it gives once, few, many or a size class.

- TRBJ2-2 - TRBV25-1 CASSESRVNTGELFF TGTGCCAGCAGTGAATCGCGTGTGAACACCGGGGAGCTGTTTTTT
- TRBJ2-3 many TRBV20-1 CSARRGSTDTQYF TGCAGTGCTAGAAGGGGGTCCACAGATACGCAGTATTTT
TRBD1 TRBJ2-5 many TRBV4-2 CASSPGDRDEETQYF TGTGCCAGCAGCCCCGGGGACAGGGATGAAGAGACCCAGTACTTC
- TRBJ1-2 few TRBV4-1 CASSQNSGFNYGYTF TGCGCCAGCAGCCAAAACTCTGGCTTTAACTATGGCTACACCTTC
- TRBJ2-1 - TRBV28 CASSLGARYDEQFF TGTGCCAGCAGTTTAGGCGCTAGATACGATGAGCAGTTCTTC
- TRBJ1-5 - TRBV4-1 CASSQVGGDNQPQHF TGCGCCAGCAGCCAAGTCGGGGGGGACAATCAGCCCCAGCATTTT
- TRBJ2-3 - TRBV7-2 CASSVSRDTDTQYF TGTGCCAGCAGCGTGAGCCGGGACACGGATACGCAGTATTTT
TRBD2 TRBJ2-5 - TRBV20-1 CSASGRAWETQYF TGCAGTGCTAGCGGGAGGGCCTGGGAGACCCAGTACTTC
- TRBJ1-2 - TRBV20-1 CSANPRGPAGGYTF TGCAGTGCTAACCCCCGGGGACCGGCGGGCGGCTACACCTTC
- TRBJ1-1 - TRBV6-1 CASTRKASGNTEAFF TGTGCCAGCACTCGAAAGGCCTCCGGGAACACTGAAGCTTTCTTT
TRBD2 TRBJ2-5 few TRBV25-1 CASSRGVAGGQETQYF TGTGCCAGCTCACGGGGGGTAGCGGGGGGCCAAGAGACCCAGTACTTC
- TRBJ2-3 few TRBV6-1 CASCFLGLASTDTQYF TGTGCCAGCTGCTTTCTAGGGCTTGCTAGCACAGATACGCAGTATTTT
TRBD2 TRBJ2-3 many TRBV12-3/TRBV12-4 CASRLAGGDTQYF TGTGCCAGCAGACTAGCGGGGGGGGATACGCAGTATTTT
- TRBJ2-5 few TRBV6-4 CAGMETQYF TGTGCCGGTATGGAGACCCAGTACTTC
- TRBJ1-5 few TRBV20-1 CSARVGAGNQPQHF TGCAGTGCTAGAGTGGGGGCGGGCAATCAGCCCCAGCATTTT
TRBD1 TRBJ2-1 many TRBV24-1 CATSDPDRFKNEQFF TGTGCCACCAGTGACCCGGACAGGTTTAAGAATGAGCAGTTCTTC
TRBD1 TRBJ1-2 once TRBV11-2 CASSKTGSGYTF TGTGCCAGCAGCAAGACAGGGTCCGGCTACACCTTC
- TRBJ2-1 - TRBV15 CATSHADYYPYNEQFF TGTGCCACCAGCCATGCCGACTACTATCCCTACAATGAGCAGTTCTTC
- TRBJ1-1 - TRBV5-1 CASSWQGTEAFF TGCGCCAGCAGCTGGCAGGGAACTGAAGCTTTCTTT
- TRBJ2-1 few TRBV11-2 CASSPRGRISYNEQFF TGTGCCAGCAGCCCCCGGGGGCGGATCTCCTACAATGAGCAGTTCTTC
- TRBJ1-2 - TRBV7-9 CASSLAGPKRGYTF TGTGCCAGCAGCTTAGCCGGGCCCAAGAGGGGCTACACCTTC
TRBD2 TRBJ2-3 - TRBV5-1 CASSFQLAAYTDTQYF TGCGCCAGCAGCTTTCAACTAGCGGCATACACAGATACGCAGTATTTT
- TRBJ1-1 few TRBV6-2/TRBV6-3 CASNYLANTEAFF TGTGCCAGCAATTACTTAGCTAACACTGAAGCTTTCTTT
- TRBJ2-1 few TRBV7-2 CASSLGGPGSYNEQFF TGTGCCAGCAGCTTAGGGGGGCCAGGTTCCTACAATGAGCAGTTCTTC
- TRBJ2-2 many TRBV7-9 CASSQTGTTNTGELFF TGTGCCAGCAGCCAGACAGGGACTACGAACACCGGGGAGCTGTTTTTT
TRBD1 TRBJ2-7 few TRBV5-5 CASSSRPGQSYEQYF TGTGCCAGCAGCTCCCGTCCGGGACAGTCCTACGAGCAGTACTTC
- TRBJ1-2 many TRBV12-3/TRBV12-4 CASSPGSPGGYTF TGTGCCAGCAGTCCTGGGAGTCCAGGCGGCTACACCTTC
- TRBJ2-7 few TRBV11-2 CASSSYPPSGGVSYEQYF TGTGCCAGCAGCTCGTACCCCCCCAGTGGCGGGGTCTCCTACGAGCAGTACTTC
- TRBJ2-5 - TRBV19 CASSNGFDQETQYF TGTGCCAGTAGTAACGGATTCGACCAAGAGACCCAGTACTTC
- TRBJ2-1 few TRBV25-1 CASSDRVGRYNEQFF TGTGCCAGCAGTGATAGGGTTGGGAGGTACAATGAGCAGTTCTTC
- TRBJ2-2 many TRBV29-1 CSVAGVGGGELFF TGCAGCGTAGCAGGGGTCGGCGGCGGGGAGCTGTTTTTT
- TRBJ1-5 few TRBV2 CASSEQGGDQPQHF TGTGCCAGCAGTGAACAGGGTGGAGATCAGCCCCAGCATTTT
- TRBJ1-1 - TRBV29-1 CSVVKGQNTEAFF TGCAGCGTTGTGAAGGGACAGAACACTGAAGCTTTCTTT
TRBD1 TRBJ1-4 - TRBV7-2 CASSLVSGGGEKLFF TGTGCCAGCAGCTTAGTTTCAGGGGGCGGTGAAAAACTGTTTTTT
- TRBJ1-2 many TRBV29-1 CSVERAPGQRGYTF TGCAGCGTTGAAAGGGCGCCAGGGCAACGTGGCTACACCTTC
- TRBJ1-1 - TRBV20-1 CSAPRQDLNTEAFF TGCAGTGCGCCCCGACAGGACTTGAACACTGAAGCTTTCTTT
- TRBJ1-6 - TRBV14 CASSQDVGGQSPLHF TGTGCCAGCAGCCAAGACGTCGGGGGACAATCACCCCTCCACTTT
- TRBJ2-5 - TRBV19 CASSTGQRQETQYF TGTGCCAGTAGTACAGGACAGCGACAAGAGACCCAGTACTTC
TRBD2 TRBJ2-3 - TRBV5-4 CASSPGGSGGIDTQYF TGTGCCAGCAGCCCGGGGGGTAGCGGGGGAATAGATACGCAGTATTTT
- TRBJ2-1 - TRBV18 CASSLGHNNEQFF TGTGCCAGCTCACTTGGACATAACAATGAGCAGTTCTTC
TRBD1 TRBJ1-2 - TRBV3-1 CASSHQTGAYGYTF TGTGCCAGCAGCCATCAGACAGGGGCCTATGGCTACACCTTC
TRBD2 TRBJ2-7 few TRBV7-7 CASRGTGTSSYEQYF TGTGCTAGCAGAGGCACGGGGACTAGCTCCTACGAGCAGTACTTC
- TRBJ2-5 - TRBV6-6 CASSYSSETQYF TGTGCCAGCAGTTACTCGTCAGAGACCCAGTACTTC
TRBD2 TRBJ2-1 few TRBV20-1 CSSQRGAGDEQFF TGCAGTTCCCAGCGGGGGGCCGGGGATGAGCAGTTCTTC
TRBD1 TRBJ1-5 - TRBV7-9 CASGRGQGGQPQHF TGTGCCAGCGGTCGGGGACAGGGGGGTCAGCCCCAGCATTTT
- TRBJ2-3 few TRBV4-1 CASSQGNAGFSTDTQYF TGCGCCAGCAGCCAAGGCAATGCTGGGTTTAGCACAGATACGCAGTATTTT
TRBD1 TRBJ1-4 - TRBV4-2 CASSQDRRDRPATNEKLFF TGTGCCAGCAGCCAAGATCGTCGGGACAGGCCTGCAACTAATGAAAAACTGTTTTTT
- TRBJ2-5 - TRBV6-5 CASSYSLGKETQYF TGTGCCAGCAGTTACTCGCTTGGGAAAGAGACCCAGTACTTC
- TRBJ1-1 few TRBV20-1 CSGVLSQLSEAFF TGCAGTGGGGTGCTGTCTCAGTTAAGCGAGGCTTTCTTT
- TRBJ1-1 - TRBV5-5 CASSLGSTTGNTEAFF TGTGCCAGCAGCTTGGGTTCAACAACGGGGAACACTGAAGCTTTCTTT
- TRBJ2-1 - TRBV29-1 CSVEGSPILNEQFF TGCAGCGTTGAAGGCAGCCCCATATTGAATGAGCAGTTCTTC
- TRBJ1-2 - TRBV6-1 CASSEAGGVRGYTF TGTGCCAGCAGTGAAGCTGGGGGGGTGAGGGGCTACACCTTC
TRBD2 TRBJ2-2 - TRBV7-3 CASSLVGLARGGELFF TGTGCCAGCAGCTTAGTTGGACTAGCGCGAGGCGGGGAGCTGTTTTTT
TRBD2 TRBJ2-7 few TRBV28 CASSLARLAGGPYEQYF TGTGCCAGCAGTTTGGCCCGTCTAGCGGGAGGGCCGTACGAGCAGTACTTC